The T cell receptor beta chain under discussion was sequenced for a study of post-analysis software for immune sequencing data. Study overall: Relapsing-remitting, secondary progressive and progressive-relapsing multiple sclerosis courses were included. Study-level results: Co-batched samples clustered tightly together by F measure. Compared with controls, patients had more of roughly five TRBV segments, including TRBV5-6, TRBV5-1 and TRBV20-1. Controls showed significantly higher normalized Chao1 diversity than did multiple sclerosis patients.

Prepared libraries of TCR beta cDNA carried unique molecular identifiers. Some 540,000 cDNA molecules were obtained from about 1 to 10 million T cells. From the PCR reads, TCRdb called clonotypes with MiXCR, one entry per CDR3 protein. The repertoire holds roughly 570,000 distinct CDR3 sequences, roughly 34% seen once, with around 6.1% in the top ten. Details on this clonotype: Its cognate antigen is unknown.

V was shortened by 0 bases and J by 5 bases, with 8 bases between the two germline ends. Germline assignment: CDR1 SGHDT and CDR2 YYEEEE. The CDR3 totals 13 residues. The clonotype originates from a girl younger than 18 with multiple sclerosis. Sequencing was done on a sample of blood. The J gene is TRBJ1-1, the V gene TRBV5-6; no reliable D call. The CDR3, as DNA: TGTGCCAGCAGCTTGGTGGGGAAGACTGAAGCTTTCTTT. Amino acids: CASSLVGKTEAFF.